One and the same sample provided the 10 T cell receptor beta chains below, sequenced in a study of T cells after posttransplantation cyclophosphamide. The method was immunoSEQ multiplex PCR; TCRdb's version includes in-frame clones alone and lacks a portion of them. The sample carries more than 30,000 clones, 90% to 95% recorded once. The naive gate required viable CD3+CD4+ or CD3+CD8+ cells with CCR7+CD45RA+CD45RO-CD95-CD27+CD28+ phenotype. Sequenced: naive CD4+ T cells sorted from PBMCs. The receptors were gathered from a woman aged 55-75 years in good health, CMV-negative, and a related stem cell transplant donor.

The J gene is TRBJ1-1, the V gene TRBV18; possibly TRBD1 for D (5 bases). In germline, CDR1 is KGHSH, CDR2 LQKENI. This CDR3 contains 13 residues. The V gene lost 4 bases and the J gene lost 2 bases, with 8 bases spanning the gap. The CDR3 DNA follows: TGTGCCAGCTCACTCGGGGGTAACACTGAAGCTTTCTTT. Its protein is CASSLGGNTEAFF. Combining the CDR3 with reference TRBV18 and TRBJ1-1 gives the whole variable domain NAGVMQNPRHLVRRRGQEARLRCSPMKGHSHVYWYRQLPEEGLKFMVYLQKENIIDESGMPKERFSAEFPKEGPSILRIQQVVRGDSAAYFCASSLGGNTEAFFGQGTRLTVV.

The V and J genes are TRBV19 and TRBJ1-2; 7 nucleotides agree with TRBD1. The CDR3 sequence is 16 residues long. Trimming at V came to 2 bases and at J to 6 bases, leaving 12 bases not matched to a gene. Germline values: CDR1 LNHDA, CDR2 SQIVND (reference sequence). The CDR3 nucleotides are TGTGCCAGTAGTATACAGACAGGGCCAGGTGGGAATGGCTACACCTTC. Translated, it gives CASSIQTGPGGNGYTF.

This clone was counted a few times. J is TRBJ2-5 and V is TRBV10-3; D unresolved. This CDR3 is 13 amino acids long. The germline V gene encodes CDR1 ENHRY and CDR2 SYGVKD. V was trimmed by 6 bases and J by 4 bases, leaving 12 bases between them. The CDR3 sequence is CAISPQVGETQYF. CDR3 in DNA: TGTGCCATCAGCCCCCAGGTGGGAGAGACCCAGTACTTC.

The rearrangement links TRBV2 to TRBJ1-6; D may be TRBD1 (6 bases). Germline values: CDR1 SNHLY, CDR2 FYNNEI. The CDR3 consists of 14 residues. V dropped 7 bases and J dropped 7 bases, with 14 bases sitting between them. Written as DNA, the CDR3 is TGTGCCAGCACTTGGACAGCCACGAATTCACCCCTCCACTTT. It specifies CASTWTATNSPLHF.

The rearrangement links TRBV10-3 to TRBJ2-7, with 7 bases lining up with TRBD1. The germline V gene encodes CDR1 ENHRY and CDR2 SYGVKD. The CDR3 extends over 14 amino acids. The V gene end was trimmed by 8 bases and the J gene end by 2 bases; junction bases not matched to a gene: 9. DNA of the CDR3: TGTGCCATCGGGACCGGGACAGTTCCCTACGAGCAGTACTTC. This codes for CAIGTGTVPYEQYF.

The rearrangement joins TRBV5-1 to TRBJ1-2; 7 bases are shared with TRBD1. V lost 4 bases to trimming and J lost 3 bases; unmatched junction nucleotides: 3. CDR1 and CDR2 (germline): SGHRS, YFSETQ. The CDR3 contains 13 residues. The CDR3 DNA reads as TGCGCCAGCAGCGCTACAGGGGACTATGGCTACACCTTC. This encodes CASSATGDYGYTF.

The CDR3 DNA sequence: TGTGCCAGCAGCTTGGCGGGGGGCTATGGCTACACCTTC. It codes for CASSLAGGYGYTF. The chain has TRBV5-4 and TRBJ1-2, with D perhaps matching TRBD1 (5 bases). Trimming stripped 0 bases from V and 4 bases from J, with 7 bases between. The CDR3 consists of 13 residues. Germline V CDR1 and CDR2: SGHNT, YYREEE (reference sequence). Variable domain in full (rest from reference TRBV5-4 and TRBJ1-2): ETGVTQSPTHLIKTRGQQVTLRCSSQSGHNTVSWYQQALGQGPQFIFQYYREEENGRGNFPPRFSGLQFPNYSSELNVNALELDDSALYLCASSLAGGYGYTFGSGTRLTVV.

V is TRBV18 and J is TRBJ2-7, with 11 bases matching TRBD2. This CDR3 spans 16 amino acids. The germline V gene has CDR1 KGHSH and CDR2 LQKENI. V was pared by 3 bases and J by 1 base, with 5 bases of the junction left unmatched. CDR3 sequence (DNA): TGTGCCAGCTCACCTAAGGGACTAGCGGATTCCTACGAGCAGTACTTC. Translated: CASSPKGLADSYEQYF.

The chain employs TRBV7-3 and TRBJ1-3, with a tentative D call TRBD1 (6 bases). With 1 base removed from V and 0 bases from J, the gap between germline ends came to 13 bases. The CDR3 is 17 amino acids. Germline V gives CDR1 SGHTA, CDR2 FQGTGA. The DNA for the CDR3 is TGTGCCAGCAGCTTAAGTTCAGGGGAAACCTCTGGAAACACCATATATTTT. This sequence encodes CASSLSSGETSGNTIYF. The complete variable domain, with remaining parts taken from reference TRBV7-3 and TRBJ1-3, reads GAGVSQTPSNKVTEKGKYVELRCDPISGHTALYWYRQSLGQGPEFLIYFQGTGAADDSGLPNDRFFAVRPEGSVSTLKIQRTERGDSAVYLCASSLSSGETSGNTIYFGEGSWLTVV.

The CDR3 DNA follows: TGTGCCAGCTTCGGGGCAGATACGCAGTATTTT. Translated: CASFGADTQYF. This sequence joins TRBV2 and TRBJ2-3, with D possibly being TRBD2 (5 bases). This CDR3 spans 11 amino acids. Trimming pared 8 bases from V and 4 bases from J, leaving 7 bases between. The germline V gene encodes CDR1 SNHLY and CDR2 FYNNEI.